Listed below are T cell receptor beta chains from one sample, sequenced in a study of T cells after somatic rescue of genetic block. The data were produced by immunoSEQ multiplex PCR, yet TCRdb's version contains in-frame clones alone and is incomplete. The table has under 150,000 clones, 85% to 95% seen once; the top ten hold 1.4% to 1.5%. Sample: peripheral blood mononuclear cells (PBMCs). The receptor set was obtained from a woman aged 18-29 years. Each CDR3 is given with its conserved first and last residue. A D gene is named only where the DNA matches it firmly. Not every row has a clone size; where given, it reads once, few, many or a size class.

CDR3nt: TGTGCCAGCAGCTTTTTGGGGCCTTGGACCTACGAGCAGTACTTC
CDR3aa: CASSFLGPWTYEQYF
abundance: NA
j_gene: TRBJ2-7
d_gene: NA
v_gene: TRBV12-1

CDR3nt: TGTGCCAGCAGCGCGCGGGGGATCCAAGAGACCCAGTACTTC
CDR3aa: CASSARGIQETQYF
abundance: NA
j_gene: TRBJ2-5
d_gene: TRBD2
v_gene: TRBV11-1

CDR3nt: TGTGCCAGCAGCCCTAGTACTACTGGCTACACCTTC
CDR3aa: CASSPSTTGYTF
abundance: NA
j_gene: TRBJ1-2
d_gene: NA
v_gene: TRBV11-2

CDR3nt: TGTGCCAGCAGCCTCCTACGTGCTAGCGGGGGAAACAATGAGCAGTTCTTC
CDR3aa: CASSLLRASGGNNEQFF
abundance: once
j_gene: TRBJ2-1
d_gene: TRBD2
v_gene: TRBV5-4

CDR3nt: TGTGCCAGCAGCCGGGGTCTAGCTGAAAAACTGTTTTTT
CDR3aa: CASSRGLAEKLFF
abundance: NA
j_gene: TRBJ1-4
d_gene: NA
v_gene: TRBV9

CDR3nt: TGTGCCAGCAGTTTATTCCAGGGGGCAGCTGGAAACACCATATATTTT
CDR3aa: CASSLFQGAAGNTIYF
abundance: NA
j_gene: TRBJ1-3
d_gene: TRBD1
v_gene: TRBV28

CDR3nt: TGTGCCAGCAGCCAGACTAGCATTGGAATCTACGAGCAGTACTTC
CDR3aa: CASSQTSIGIYEQYF
abundance: NA
j_gene: TRBJ2-7
d_gene: TRBD2
v_gene: TRBV28

CDR3nt: TGTGCCAGCAGCCAAGTAGCGGGGGCCTCCACAGATACGCAGTATTTT
CDR3aa: CASSQVAGASTDTQYF
abundance: NA
j_gene: TRBJ2-3
d_gene: TRBD2
v_gene: TRBV14

CDR3nt: TGTGCCAGTAGTATAGGGGCGGCCTTGGAGTACACCTTC
CDR3aa: CASSIGAALEYTF
abundance: once
j_gene: TRBJ1-2
d_gene: NA
v_gene: TRBV19

CDR3nt: TGCAGCGCGATGTTTGACGGGGGCAGGGAAAGTGGGATGAACTATGGCTACACCTTC
CDR3aa: CSAMFDGGRESGMNYGYTF
abundance: NA
j_gene: TRBJ1-2
d_gene: NA
v_gene: TRBV29-1

CDR3nt: TGCAGCGTGACCGAGGTTGGGGGGGCTGAAGCTTTCTTT
CDR3aa: CSVTEVGGAEAFF
abundance: NA
j_gene: TRBJ1-1
d_gene: NA
v_gene: TRBV29-1

CDR3nt: TGTGCCAGCAGCCTACCTAGCGGGGGGGCCCCCGGGGAGCTGTTTTTT
CDR3aa: CASSLPSGGAPGELFF
abundance: NA
j_gene: TRBJ2-2
d_gene: TRBD2
v_gene: TRBV7-7

CDR3nt: TGCGCCAGCAGTCAGACAGGGATGGGCACTGAAGCTTTCTTT
CDR3aa: CASSQTGMGTEAFF
abundance: NA
j_gene: TRBJ1-1
d_gene: TRBD1
v_gene: TRBV4-1

CDR3nt: TGCGCCAGCAGCTTGGAAGAGGACACTGAAGCTTTCTTT
CDR3aa: CASSLEEDTEAFF
abundance: few
j_gene: TRBJ1-1
d_gene: NA
v_gene: TRBV5-1

CDR3nt: TGTGCCAGCAGCTTAGAGGGCCGCGCGAACACCGGGGAGCTGTTTTTT
CDR3aa: CASSLEGRANTGELFF
abundance: once
j_gene: TRBJ2-2
d_gene: NA
v_gene: TRBV5-4

CDR3nt: TGTGCCAGCAGTGAATACGCAGTGAACACACCTTACTATGGCTACACCTTC
CDR3aa: CASSEYAVNTPYYGYTF
abundance: once
j_gene: TRBJ1-2
d_gene: NA
v_gene: TRBV25-1